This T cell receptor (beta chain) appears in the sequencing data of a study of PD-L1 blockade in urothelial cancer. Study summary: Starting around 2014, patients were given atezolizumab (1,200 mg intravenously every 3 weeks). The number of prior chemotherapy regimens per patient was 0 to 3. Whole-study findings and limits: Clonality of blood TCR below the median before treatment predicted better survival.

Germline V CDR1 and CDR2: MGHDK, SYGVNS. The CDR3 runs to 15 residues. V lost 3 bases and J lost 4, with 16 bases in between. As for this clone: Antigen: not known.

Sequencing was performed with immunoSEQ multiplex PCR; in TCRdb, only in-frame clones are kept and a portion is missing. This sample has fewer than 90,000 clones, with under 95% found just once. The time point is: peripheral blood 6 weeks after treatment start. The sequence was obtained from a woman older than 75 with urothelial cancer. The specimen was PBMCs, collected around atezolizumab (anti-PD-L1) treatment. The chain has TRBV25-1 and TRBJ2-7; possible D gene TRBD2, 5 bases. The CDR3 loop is CASSESGESKYEQYF. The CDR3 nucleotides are TGTGCCAGCAGTGAGTCCGGGGAGAGTAAATACGAGCAGTACTTC.